The TCR beta chain described here comes from a study of blood T cell repertoires in COVID-19. Background on the study: The United States, Italy and Spain were the sources of the acute and convalescent COVID-19 samples. In each case, the material was cDNA or gDNA derived from T cells, B-cell-depleted T cells, or PBMCs.

From germline, CDR1 is SQVTM and CDR2 ANQGSEA. Germline trimming cut 4 bases from V and 5 bases from J; bases unmatched to any gene: 11. The CDR3 extends over 15 amino acids. As processed by the authors: Nucleated cell counts were estimated from reference gene primer amplification. The protocol was immunoSEQ multiplex PCR, while the TCRdb copy is restricted to in-frame clones and leaves out a portion. The DNA gave D and trimming, while V, J and clone size come from that table. The profile shows 97,000 or so clones, roughly 86% of them singletons. The sequenced sample consisted of peripheral blood. This chain connects TRBV29-1 to TRBJ1-2; 9 bases are shared with TRBD1. The clonotype originates from a man aged 50-59 years with active or convalescent COVID-19. The CDR3 sequence is CSVVEGPQGAYGYTF. As DNA, the CDR3 is TGCAGCGTTGTGGAGGGACCACAGGGGGCGTATGGCTACACCTTC.